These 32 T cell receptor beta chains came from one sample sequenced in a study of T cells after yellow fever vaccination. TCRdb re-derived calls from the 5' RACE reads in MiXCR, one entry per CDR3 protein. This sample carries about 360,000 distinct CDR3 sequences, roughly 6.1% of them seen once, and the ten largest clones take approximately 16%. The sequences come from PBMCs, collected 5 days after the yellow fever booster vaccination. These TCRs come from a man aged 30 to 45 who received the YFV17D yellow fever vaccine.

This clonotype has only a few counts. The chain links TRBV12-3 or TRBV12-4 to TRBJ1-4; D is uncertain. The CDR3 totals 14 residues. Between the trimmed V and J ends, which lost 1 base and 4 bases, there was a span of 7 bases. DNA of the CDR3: TGTGCCAGCAGTTTAGGGCAGGTTAATGAAAAACTGTTTTTT. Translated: CASSLGQVNEKLFF.

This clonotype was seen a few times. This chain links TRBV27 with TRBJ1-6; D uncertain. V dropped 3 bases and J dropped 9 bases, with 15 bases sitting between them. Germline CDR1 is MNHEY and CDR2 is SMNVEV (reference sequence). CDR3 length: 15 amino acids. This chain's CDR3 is CASSFLGRAGSPLHF. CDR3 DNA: TGTGCCAGCAGTTTTTTAGGGAGGGCGGGTTCACCCCTCCACTTT.

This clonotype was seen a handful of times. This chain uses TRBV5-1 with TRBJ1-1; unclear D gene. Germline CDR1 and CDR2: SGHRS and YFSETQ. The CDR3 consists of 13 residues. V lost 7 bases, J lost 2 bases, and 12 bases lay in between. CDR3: CASSNGENTEAFF. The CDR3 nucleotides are TGCGCCAGCTCCAACGGGGAAAACACTGAAGCTTTCTTT.

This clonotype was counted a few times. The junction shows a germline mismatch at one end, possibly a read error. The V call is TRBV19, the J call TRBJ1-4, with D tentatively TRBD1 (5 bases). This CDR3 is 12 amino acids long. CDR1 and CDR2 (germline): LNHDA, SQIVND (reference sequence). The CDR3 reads CASSPGTLKLLF. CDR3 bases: TGTGCCAGTAGCCCCGGGACGCTAAAACTGTTGTTT.

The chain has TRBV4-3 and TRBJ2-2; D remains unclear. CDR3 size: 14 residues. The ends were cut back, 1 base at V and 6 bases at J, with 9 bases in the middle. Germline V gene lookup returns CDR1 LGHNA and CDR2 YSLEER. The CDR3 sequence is CASSQVSLAGELFF. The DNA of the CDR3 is TGCGCCAGCAGCCAAGTCTCGTTAGCCGGGGAGCTGTTTTTT.

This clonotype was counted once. Here the CDR3 reads CASSLGPDGGSEELFF. The CDR3, as DNA: TGTGCCAGCAGCTTAGGCCCGGATGGGGGCTCCGAGGAGCTGTTTTTT. The chain combines TRBV7-2 with TRBJ2-2; tentative D call: TRBD1 (6 bases). This CDR3 has 16 amino acids. V was pared by 1 base and J by 10 bases, with 19 bases between. The germline V gene encodes CDR1 SGHTA and CDR2 FQGNSA.

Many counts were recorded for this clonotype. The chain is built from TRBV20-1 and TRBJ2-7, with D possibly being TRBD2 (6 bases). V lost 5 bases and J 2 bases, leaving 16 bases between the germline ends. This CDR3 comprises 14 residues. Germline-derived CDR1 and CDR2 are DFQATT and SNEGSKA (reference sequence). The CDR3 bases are TGCAGTGCTCATTTCGCCTCGGGAGCCTACGAGCAGTACTTC. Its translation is CSAHFASGAYEQYF.

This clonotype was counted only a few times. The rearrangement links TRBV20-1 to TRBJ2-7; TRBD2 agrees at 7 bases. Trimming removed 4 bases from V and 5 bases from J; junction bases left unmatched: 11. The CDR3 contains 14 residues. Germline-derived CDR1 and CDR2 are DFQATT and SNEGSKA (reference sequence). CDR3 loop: CSAILTSSSHEQYF. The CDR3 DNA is TGCAGTGCTATTTTGACTAGCTCTTCCCACGAGCAGTACTTC.

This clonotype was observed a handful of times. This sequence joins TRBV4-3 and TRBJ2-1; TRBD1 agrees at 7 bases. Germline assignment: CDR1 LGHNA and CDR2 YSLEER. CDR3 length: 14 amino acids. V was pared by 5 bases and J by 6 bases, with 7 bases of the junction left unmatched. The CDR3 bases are TGCGCCAGCAGCTACGGGGACAGACCCAATGAGCAGTTCTTC. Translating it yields CASSYGDRPNEQFF.

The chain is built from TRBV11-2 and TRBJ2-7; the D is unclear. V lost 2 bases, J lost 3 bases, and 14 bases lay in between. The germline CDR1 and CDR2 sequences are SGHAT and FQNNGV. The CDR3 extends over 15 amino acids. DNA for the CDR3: TGTGCCAGCAGCTTATCCCCTCGTACCTTCTACGAGCAGTACTTC. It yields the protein CASSLSPRTFYEQYF.

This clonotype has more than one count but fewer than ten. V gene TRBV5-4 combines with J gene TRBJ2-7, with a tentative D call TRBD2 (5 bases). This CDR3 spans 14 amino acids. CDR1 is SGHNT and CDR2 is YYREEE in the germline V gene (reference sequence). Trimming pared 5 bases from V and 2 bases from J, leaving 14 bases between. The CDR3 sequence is CASSPPGTTYEQYF. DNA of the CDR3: TGTGCCAGCAGTCCGCCGGGAACTACCTACGAGCAGTACTTC.

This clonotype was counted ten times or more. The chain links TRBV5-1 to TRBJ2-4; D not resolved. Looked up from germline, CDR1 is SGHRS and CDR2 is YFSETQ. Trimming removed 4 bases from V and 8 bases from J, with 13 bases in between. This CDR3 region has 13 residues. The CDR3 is CASSPGADHIQYF. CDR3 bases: TGCGCCAGCAGCCCCGGTGCGGACCACATTCAGTACTTC. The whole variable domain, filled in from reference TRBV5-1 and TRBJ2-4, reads KAGVTQTPRYLIKTRGQQVTLSCSPISGHRSVSWYQQTPGQGLQFLFEYFSETQRNKGNFPGRFSGRQFSNSRSEMNVSTLELGDSALYLCASSPGADHIQYFGAGTRLSVL.

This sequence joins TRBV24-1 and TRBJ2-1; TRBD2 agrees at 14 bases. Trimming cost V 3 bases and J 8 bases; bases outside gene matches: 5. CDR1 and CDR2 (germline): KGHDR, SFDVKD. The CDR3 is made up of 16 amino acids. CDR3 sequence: CATSDGTSGSRDEQFF. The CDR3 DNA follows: TGTGCCACCAGTGATGGGACTAGCGGGAGTCGGGATGAGCAGTTCTTC.

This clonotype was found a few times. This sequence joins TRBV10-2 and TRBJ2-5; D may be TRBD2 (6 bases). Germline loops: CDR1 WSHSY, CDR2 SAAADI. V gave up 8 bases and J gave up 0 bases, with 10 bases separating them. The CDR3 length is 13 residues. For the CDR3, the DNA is TGCGCCAGCTCGAGGGAGGACCAAGAGACCCAGTACTTC. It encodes CASSREDQETQYF.

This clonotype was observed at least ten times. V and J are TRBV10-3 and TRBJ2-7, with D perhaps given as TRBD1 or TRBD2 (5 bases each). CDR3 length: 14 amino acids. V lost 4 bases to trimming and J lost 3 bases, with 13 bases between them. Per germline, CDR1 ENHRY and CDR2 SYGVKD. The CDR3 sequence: CAISGAGRSYEQYF. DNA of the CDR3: TGTGCCATCAGTGGGGCAGGGAGAAGCTACGAGCAGTACTTC.

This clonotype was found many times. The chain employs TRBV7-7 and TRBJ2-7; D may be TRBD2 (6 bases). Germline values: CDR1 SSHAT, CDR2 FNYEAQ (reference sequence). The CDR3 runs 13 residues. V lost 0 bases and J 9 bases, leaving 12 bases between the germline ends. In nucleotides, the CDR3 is TGTGCCAGCAGCTTAGCGGGGGGTTCGGCGCAGTACTTC. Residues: CASSLAGGSAQYF.

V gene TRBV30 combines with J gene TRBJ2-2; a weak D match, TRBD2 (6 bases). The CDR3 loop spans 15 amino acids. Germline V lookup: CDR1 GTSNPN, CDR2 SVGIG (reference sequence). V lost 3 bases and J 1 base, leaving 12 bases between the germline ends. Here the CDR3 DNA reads TGTGCCTGGAGCCCTACGGGACTGAACACCGGGGAGCTGTTTTTT. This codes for CAWSPTGLNTGELFF.

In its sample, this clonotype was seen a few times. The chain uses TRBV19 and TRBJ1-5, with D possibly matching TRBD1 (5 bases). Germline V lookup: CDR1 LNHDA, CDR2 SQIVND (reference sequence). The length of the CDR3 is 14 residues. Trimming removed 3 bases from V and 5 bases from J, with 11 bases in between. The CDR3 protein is CASSIRGKDQPQHF. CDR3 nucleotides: TGTGCCAGTAGTATTCGGGGGAAGGATCAGCCCCAGCATTTT.

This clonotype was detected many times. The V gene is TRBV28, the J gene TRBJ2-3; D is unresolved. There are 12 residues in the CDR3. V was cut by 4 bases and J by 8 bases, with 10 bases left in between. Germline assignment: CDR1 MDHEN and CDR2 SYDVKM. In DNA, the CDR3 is TGTGCCAGCAGTTGGGATGGCGGTACGCAGTATTTT. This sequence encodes CASSWDGGTQYF. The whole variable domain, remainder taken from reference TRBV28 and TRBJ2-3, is DVKVTQSSRYLVKRTGEKVFLECVQDMDHENMFWYRQDPGLGLRLIYFSYDVKMKEKGDIPEGYSVSREKKERFSLILESASTNQTSMYLCASSWDGGTQYFGPGTRLTVL.

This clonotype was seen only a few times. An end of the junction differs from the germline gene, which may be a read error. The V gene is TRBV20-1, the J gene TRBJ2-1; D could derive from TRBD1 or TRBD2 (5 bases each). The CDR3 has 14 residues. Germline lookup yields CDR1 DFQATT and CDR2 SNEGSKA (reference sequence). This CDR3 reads CCASEGSPYNEQFF. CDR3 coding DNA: TGCTGTGCTAGTGAGGGGTCACCCTACAATGAGCAGTTCTTC.

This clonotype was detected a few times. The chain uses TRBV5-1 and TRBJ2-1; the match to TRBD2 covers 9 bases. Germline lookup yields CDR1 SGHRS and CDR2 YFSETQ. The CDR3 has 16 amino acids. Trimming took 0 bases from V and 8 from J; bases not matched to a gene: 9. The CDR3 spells CASSLGSEGLADEQFF. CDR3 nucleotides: TGCGCCAGCAGCTTGGGGTCCGAGGGACTAGCCGATGAGCAGTTCTTC.

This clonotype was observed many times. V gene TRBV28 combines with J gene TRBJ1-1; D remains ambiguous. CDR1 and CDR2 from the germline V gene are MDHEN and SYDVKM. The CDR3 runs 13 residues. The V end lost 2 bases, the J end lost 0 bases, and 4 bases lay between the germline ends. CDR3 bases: TGTGCCAGCAGTTTACCCGTGAACACTGAAGCTTTCTTT. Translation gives CASSLPVNTEAFF.

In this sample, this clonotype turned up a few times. CDR3 sequence reads: CSVPTSSYNEQFF. The CDR3 coding sequence is TGCAGTGTCCCGACTAGCTCCTACAATGAGCAGTTCTTC. V and J are TRBV20-1 and TRBJ2-1, with TRBD2 as a possible D gene (6 bases). This CDR3 is built from 13 residues. The V end was cut by 7 bases, the J end by 0 bases, with 10 bases between. The V gene's germline CDR1 is DFQATT and CDR2 SNEGSKA (reference sequence).

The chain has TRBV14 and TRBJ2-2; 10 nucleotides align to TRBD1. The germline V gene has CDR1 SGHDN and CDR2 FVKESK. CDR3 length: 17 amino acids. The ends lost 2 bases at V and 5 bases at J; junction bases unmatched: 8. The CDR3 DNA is TGTGCCAGCAGCCAACAACGGGACAGGGGAGTAACCGGGGAGCTGTTTTTT. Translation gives CASSQQRDRGVTGELFF.

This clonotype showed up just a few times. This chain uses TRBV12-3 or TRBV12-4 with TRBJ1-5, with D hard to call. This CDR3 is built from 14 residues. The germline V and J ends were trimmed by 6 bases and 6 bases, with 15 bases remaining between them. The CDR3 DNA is TGTGCCAGCAGCCCCCGGCGGACCCTTCAGCCCCAGCATTTT. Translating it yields CASSPRRTLQPQHF.

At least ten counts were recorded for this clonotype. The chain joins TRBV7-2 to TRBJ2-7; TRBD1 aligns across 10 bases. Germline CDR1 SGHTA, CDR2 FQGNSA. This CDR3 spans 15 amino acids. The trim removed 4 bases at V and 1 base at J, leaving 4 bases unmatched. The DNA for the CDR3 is TGTGCCAGCAGCTCCTGGACAGGGGGTTCCTACGAGCAGTACTTC. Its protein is CASSSWTGGSYEQYF.

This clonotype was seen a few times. This chain's CDR3 is CASHAGDEQFF. CDR3 nucleotides: TGTGCCAGCCATGCTGGGGATGAGCAGTTCTTC. The chain couples TRBV27 to TRBJ2-1; no clear D. Germline loops: CDR1 MNHEY, CDR2 SMNVEV (reference sequence). The CDR3 runs 11 residues. The V end was cut by 8 bases, the J end by 8 bases, with 10 bases between.

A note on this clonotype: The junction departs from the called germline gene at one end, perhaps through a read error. The CDR3 region is CASKWGDYVQYF. In DNA form, the CDR3 reads TGTGCCAGCAAGTGGGGGGACTACGTGCAGTACTTC. The chain couples TRBV28 to TRBJ2-7, with TRBD2 identical over 7 bases. The CDR3 spans 12 residues. CDR1 MDHEN and CDR2 SYDVKM come from the germline V gene.

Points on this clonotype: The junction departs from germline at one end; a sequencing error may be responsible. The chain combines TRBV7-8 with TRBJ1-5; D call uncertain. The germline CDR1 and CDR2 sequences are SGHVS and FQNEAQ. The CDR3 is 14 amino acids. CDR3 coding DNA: TGTGCCAGCAGTTTAGTCTTCCCTAATCAGCCCCAGCATTTT. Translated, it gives CASSLVFPNQPQHF.

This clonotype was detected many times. DNA for the CDR3: TGTGCCAGCAGTTTAGGCAGGGGTTCTGCTGAGCAGTTCTTC. This encodes CASSLGRGSAEQFF. J is TRBJ2-1 and V is TRBV12-3 or TRBV12-4; a possible D gene is TRBD1 (6 bases). Trimming shortened V by 1 base and J by 9 bases, and 13 bases separated the two germline ends. CDR3 length: 14 amino acids.

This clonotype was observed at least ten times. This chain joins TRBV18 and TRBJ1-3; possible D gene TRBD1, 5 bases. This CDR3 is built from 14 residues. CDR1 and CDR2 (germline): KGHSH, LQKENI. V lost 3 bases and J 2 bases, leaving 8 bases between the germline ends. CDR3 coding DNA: TGTGCCAGCTCACCGGGGACGGCTGGAAACACCATATATTTT. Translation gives CASSPGTAGNTIYF. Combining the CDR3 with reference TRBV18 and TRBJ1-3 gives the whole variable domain NAGVMQNPRHLVRRRGQEARLRCSPMKGHSHVYWYRQLPEEGLKFMVYLQKENIIDESGMPKERFSAEFPKEGPSILRIQQVVRGDSAAYFCASSPGTAGNTIYFGEGSWLTVV.

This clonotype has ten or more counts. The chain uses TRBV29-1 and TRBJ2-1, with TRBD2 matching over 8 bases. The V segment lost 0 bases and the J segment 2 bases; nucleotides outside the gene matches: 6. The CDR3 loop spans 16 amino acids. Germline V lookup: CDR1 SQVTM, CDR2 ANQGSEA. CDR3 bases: TGCAGCGTTGAAGATCTAGCACTAGCGGCCTACAATGAGCAGTTCTTC. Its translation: CSVEDLALAAYNEQFF.